The entry below gives a single T cell receptor (beta chain) sequence along with its context. CDR1 is MNHNY and CDR2 is SVGAGI in the germline V gene (reference sequence). The CDR3 consists of 12 residues. Trimming pared 5 bases from V and 11 bases from J, leaving 15 bases between. The record originates from a study of cytomegalovirus exposure and HLA in healthy donors. The primer mix had 60 Vbeta and 13 Jbeta primers. The data were produced by immunoSEQ multiplex PCR, yet TCRdb's version contains in-frame clones alone and is incomplete. Of fewer than 100,000 clones in the sample, approximately 79% are singletons; the top ten hold approximately 3.6%.

This sequence was found in a woman between 40 and 55 years old in good health and CMV-seronegative. The rearrangement joins TRBV6-6 to TRBJ1-1; weak D call: TRBD1 (6 bases). Sequences were obtained from PBMCs. CDR3 loop: CASSPQGWSAFF. DNA for the CDR3: TGTGCCAGCAGTCCCCAGGGGTGGAGTGCTTTCTTT.